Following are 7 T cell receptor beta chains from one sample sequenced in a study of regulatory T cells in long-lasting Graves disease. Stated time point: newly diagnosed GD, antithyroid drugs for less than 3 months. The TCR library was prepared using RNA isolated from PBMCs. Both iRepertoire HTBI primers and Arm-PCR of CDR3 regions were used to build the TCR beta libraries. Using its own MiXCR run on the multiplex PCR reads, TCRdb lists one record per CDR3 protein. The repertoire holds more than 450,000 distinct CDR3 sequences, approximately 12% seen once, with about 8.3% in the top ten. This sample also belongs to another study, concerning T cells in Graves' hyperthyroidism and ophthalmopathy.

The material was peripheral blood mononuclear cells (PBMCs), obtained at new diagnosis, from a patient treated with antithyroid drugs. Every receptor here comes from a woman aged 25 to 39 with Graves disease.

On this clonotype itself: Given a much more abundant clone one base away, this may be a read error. Here the CDR3 reads CASSLVLGGLVETQYF. The DNA for the CDR3 is TGCGCCAGCAGCTTGGTTCTGGGAGGGTTGGTGGAGACCCAGTACTTC. The chain combines TRBV5-1 with TRBJ2-5; 7 bases agree with TRBD2. Germline CDR1 reads SGHRS; CDR2 reads YFSETQ. The CDR3 is made up of 16 amino acids. V trimming: 0 bases; J trimming: 5 bases; junction bases outside the gene matches: 10.

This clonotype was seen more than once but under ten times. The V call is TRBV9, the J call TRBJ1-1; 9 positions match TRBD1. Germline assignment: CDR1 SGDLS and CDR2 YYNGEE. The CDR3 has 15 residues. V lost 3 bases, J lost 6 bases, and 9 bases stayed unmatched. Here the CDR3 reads CASSGAGTGKAEAFF. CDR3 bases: TGTGCCAGCAGCGGTGCCGGGACAGGGAAGGCTGAAGCTTTCTTT.

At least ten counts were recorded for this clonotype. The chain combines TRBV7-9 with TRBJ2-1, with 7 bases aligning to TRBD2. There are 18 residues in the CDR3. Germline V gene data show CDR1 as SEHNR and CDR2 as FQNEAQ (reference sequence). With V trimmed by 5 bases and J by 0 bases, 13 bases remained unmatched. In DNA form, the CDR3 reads TGTGCCAGCAGCCCCCCAGGAGCGGGGTGGAGCTCCTACAATGAGCAGTTCTTC. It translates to CASSPPGAGWSSYNEQFF.

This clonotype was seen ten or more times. CDR3 sequence (DNA): TGCAGTGCTAGAGGCCGAAGTTTAGCGACCTCCTACGAGCAGTACTTC. It codes for CSARGRSLATSYEQYF. The rearrangement links TRBV20-1 to TRBJ2-7; tentative D call: TRBD2 (5 bases). The germline gives CDR1 DFQATT, CDR2 SNEGSKA (reference sequence). V was pared by 1 base and J by 0 bases, with 16 bases between. There are 16 residues in the CDR3.

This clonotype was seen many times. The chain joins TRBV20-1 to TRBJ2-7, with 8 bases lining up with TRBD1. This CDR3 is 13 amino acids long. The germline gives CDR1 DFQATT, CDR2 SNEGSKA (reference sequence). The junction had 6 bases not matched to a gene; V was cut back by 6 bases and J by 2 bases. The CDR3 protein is CSALDRVAYEQYF. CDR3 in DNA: TGCAGTGCACTGGACAGGGTGGCCTACGAGCAGTACTTC.

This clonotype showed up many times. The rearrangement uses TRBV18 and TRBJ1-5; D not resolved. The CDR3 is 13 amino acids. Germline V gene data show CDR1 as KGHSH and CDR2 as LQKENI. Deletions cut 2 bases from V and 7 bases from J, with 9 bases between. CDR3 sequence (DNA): TGTGCCAGCTCACCAGACATGCGGCAGCCCCAGCATTTT. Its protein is CASSPDMRQPQHF.

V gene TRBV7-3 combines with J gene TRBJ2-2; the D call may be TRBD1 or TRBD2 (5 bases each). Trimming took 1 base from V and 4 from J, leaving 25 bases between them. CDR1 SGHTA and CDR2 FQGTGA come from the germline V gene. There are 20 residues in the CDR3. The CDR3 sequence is CASSLRGSVIGAGRTGELFF. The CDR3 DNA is TGTGCCAGCAGCTTAAGGGGATCGGTAATCGGGGCAGGGCGCACCGGGGAGCTGTTTTTT. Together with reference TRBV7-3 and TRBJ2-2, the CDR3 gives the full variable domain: GAGVSQTPSNKVTEKGKYVELRCDPISGHTALYWYRQSLGQGPEFLIYFQGTGAADDSGLPNDRFFAVRPEGSVSTLKIQRTERGDSAVYLCASSLRGSVIGAGRTGELFFGEGSRLTVL.